The 20 T cell receptor beta chains reported below all come from one sample, sequenced in a study of T-cell reconstitution after alpha-beta-depleted transplantation in children. Preparing the TCRbeta library involved the use of unique molecular identifiers. TCRdb ran MiXCR on the PCR reads and lists one entry per CDR3 protein. The sample comprises about 400,000 distinct CDR3 sequences, roughly 17% of which are singletons, and less than 30% rests with the top ten. The sequences come from PBMCs, mostly from graft donor cells, collected 360 days after TCRalphabeta/CD19-depleted stem cell transplant. Source of these receptors: a boy younger than two who had a stem cell transplant for Wiskott-Aldrich syndrome, so the T cells may come from the graft donor.

The chain couples TRBV10-3 to TRBJ2-1; D unresolved. The CDR3 sequence is 14 residues long. CDR1 and CDR2 (germline): ENHRY, SYGVKD. Trimming took 10 bases from V and 0 from J, leaving 13 bases between them. The CDR3 nucleotides read TGTGCCACCTCGACTTCGGGCTCCTACAATGAGCAGTTCTTC. Protein: CATSTSGSYNEQFF.

This rearrangement joins TRBV20-1 to TRBJ2-3; no firm D call. V gave up 2 bases and J gave up 4 bases, with 7 bases separating them. CDR3 length equals 12 residues. In germline, CDR1 is DFQATT, CDR2 SNEGSKA (reference sequence). The CDR3 DNA sequence: TGCAGTGCTAGAAAAGCATCAGATACGCAGTATTTT. Protein sequence: CSARKASDTQYF.

This clonotype has a handful of counts. The V gene is TRBV10-3, the J gene TRBJ2-4; the match to TRBD1 covers 7 bases. Per germline, CDR1 ENHRY and CDR2 SYGVKD. J was trimmed by 4 bases and V by 6 bases; bases with no gene match: 9. The CDR3 has 15 residues. The CDR3 loop is CAISPLPGQKNIQYF. The CDR3, as DNA: TGTGCCATCAGCCCCCTACCGGGACAGAAAAACATTCAGTACTTC.

J is TRBJ2-7 and V is TRBV2, with TRBD2 as a possible D gene (5 bases). V was pared by 6 bases and J by 0 bases, with 6 bases between. Germline CDR1 and CDR2: SNHLY and FYNNEI. This CDR3 is 12 amino acids long. The DNA of the CDR3 is TGTGCCAGCAGGGAGGTCTCCTACGAGCAGTACTTC. It translates to CASREVSYEQYF.

The gene calls are TRBV29-1 and TRBJ2-1; TRBD2 agrees at 9 bases. Germline CDR1 SQVTM, CDR2 ANQGSEA. After removal of 6 bases from V and 0 bases from J, the junction contained 9 bases not matched to a gene. The CDR3 is 16 residues long. The CDR3 loop reads CSVELAGVSSYNEQFF. DNA for the CDR3: TGCAGCGTAGAACTAGCGGGTGTAAGCTCCTACAATGAGCAGTTCTTC.

This clonotype was seen a few times. V is TRBV7-2 and J is TRBJ2-1; D is ambiguous. V lost 2 bases and J lost 6, with 11 bases in between. Germline V gives CDR1 SGHTA, CDR2 FQGNSA. CDR3 length: 14 amino acids. For the CDR3, the DNA is TGTGCCAGCAGCTTAAGTGGGATGATCAATGAGCAGTTCTTC. It codes for CASSLSGMINEQFF.

This clonotype was observed a few times. This chain links TRBV24-1 with TRBJ2-5; TRBD1 agrees at 8 bases. The CDR3 sequence is 14 residues long. The ends lost 4 bases at V and 2 bases at J; junction bases unmatched: 2. Germline V lookup: CDR1 KGHDR, CDR2 SFDVKD. The CDR3, as DNA: TGTGCCACCAGTGACCGGACAGGGCAAGAGACCCAGTACTTC. It codes for CATSDRTGQETQYF.

The V call is TRBV5-1, the J call TRBJ1-1, with D perhaps TRBD1 (5 bases). V was pared by 4 bases and J by 8 bases, with 15 bases between. Germline V gene data show CDR1 as SGHRS and CDR2 as YFSETQ. This CDR3 contains 13 residues. The CDR3 reads CASSPSGRSEAFF. The CDR3 DNA is TGCGCCAGCAGCCCATCGGGACGATCCGAAGCTTTCTTT. Together with reference TRBV5-1 and TRBJ1-1, the CDR3 gives the full variable domain: KAGVTQTPRYLIKTRGQQVTLSCSPISGHRSVSWYQQTPGQGLQFLFEYFSETQRNKGNFPGRFSGRQFSNSRSEMNVSTLELGDSALYLCASSPSGRSEAFFGQGTRLTVV.

The chain joins TRBV7-2 to TRBJ1-2, with 8 bases identical to TRBD1. Per the germline V gene, CDR1 is SGHTA and CDR2 is FQGNSA. The CDR3 has 14 amino acids. Germline trimming cut 2 bases from V and 8 bases from J; bases unmatched to any gene: 7. Written as DNA, the CDR3 is TGTGCCAGCAGCTTATGGCCCGGGACAGGAGGCTACACCTTC. As protein: CASSLWPGTGGYTF.

This chain uses TRBV29-1 with TRBJ1-1, with D hard to call. The CDR3 loop spans 10 amino acids. V dropped 1 base and J dropped 5 bases, with 2 bases sitting between them. Looked up from germline, CDR1 is SQVTM and CDR2 is ANQGSEA. CDR3 residues: CSVEGTEAFF. CDR3 sequence (DNA): TGCAGCGTTGAAGGTACTGAAGCTTTCTTT.

This clonotype was observed a handful of times. This sequence joins TRBV3-1 and TRBJ2-1; a weak D match, TRBD2 (6 bases). The CDR3 contains 14 residues. V was shortened by 2 bases and J by 7 bases, with 12 bases between the two germline ends. Germline values: CDR1 LGHDT, CDR2 YNNKEL (reference sequence). The CDR3 nucleotides read TGTGCCAGCAGCCAACGGGCAGGGAGGAATGAGCAGTTCTTC. This codes for CASSQRAGRNEQFF.

CDR3 amino acids: CASMKLGYEQYF. CDR3 nucleotide sequence: TGTGCCAGCATGAAATTGGGTTACGAGCAGTACTTC. V is TRBV12-3 or TRBV12-4 and J is TRBJ2-7, with D hard to call. Trimming removed 7 bases at V and 4 bases at J, with 11 bases between. The CDR3 totals 12 residues.

This clonotype was picked up a small number of times. This chain joins TRBV18 and TRBJ2-4, with 7 bases fitting TRBD1. Unmatched junction bases numbered 14, after V lost 6 bases and J lost 0 bases. The V gene's germline CDR1 is KGHSH and CDR2 LQKENI. This CDR3 comprises 18 residues. The CDR3 sequence: CASSHTGTAQLAKNIQYF. The CDR3 coding sequence is TGTGCCAGCTCCCATACAGGGACAGCCCAACTAGCCAAAAACATTCAGTACTTC.

The CDR3 protein is CARPREDRRETQYF. CDR3 coding DNA: TGTGCCAGGCCGCGGGAGGACCGCCGAGAGACCCAGTACTTC. The chain has TRBV2 and TRBJ2-5; 8 positions match TRBD2. Germline lookup yields CDR1 SNHLY and CDR2 FYNNEI. Trimming cost V 9 bases and J 4 bases; bases outside gene matches: 10. This CDR3 is 14 amino acids long.

Only a few counts were recorded for this clonotype. V and J are TRBV28 and TRBJ2-3; TRBD1 matches at 8 bases. Germline-derived CDR1 and CDR2 are MDHEN and SYDVKM. The CDR3 consists of 15 residues. V was clipped by 0 bases and J by 8 bases; unmatched bases: 7. CDR3 in DNA: TGTGCCAGCAGTTTATGGACAGGGGATAGAGGTACGCAGTATTTT. It codes for CASSLWTGDRGTQYF.

The sample holds a few counts of this clonotype. J is TRBJ1-4 and V is TRBV5-1; D perhaps matches TRBD1 (5 bases). V was clipped by 1 base and J by 2 bases, with 9 bases between them. The germline gives CDR1 SGHRS, CDR2 YFSETQ. This CDR3 has 15 residues. Written as DNA, the CDR3 is TGCGCCAGCAGCTTGCGCAGGGAGACTAATGAAAAACTGTTTTTT. This gives the protein CASSLRRETNEKLFF.

The V and J genes are TRBV6-2 or TRBV6-3 and TRBJ2-7, with unresolved D. Trimming stripped 8 bases from V and 4 bases from J, with 12 bases between. CDR3 length equals 12 residues. The germline V gene encodes CDR1 MNHEY and CDR2 SVGEGT. CDR3 in DNA: TGTGCCAGCCGGGCGAGTACGTACGAGCAGTACTTC. This gives the protein CASRASTYEQYF.

This clonotype was seen more than once but under ten times. The CDR3 loop is CASSLAWAGRNTGELFF. CDR3 DNA sequence: TGTGCCAGCAGCTTGGCCTGGGCAGGGCGGAACACCGGGGAGCTGTTTTTT. This chain connects TRBV5-6 to TRBJ2-2; D is possibly TRBD1 (5 bases). Per germline, CDR1 SGHDT and CDR2 YYEEEE. This CDR3 comprises 17 residues. Deletions cut 0 bases from V and 1 base from J, with 13 bases between.

The chain has TRBV4-1 and TRBJ2-3; a weak D match, TRBD1 (5 bases). The CDR3 contains 17 residues. With 1 base removed from V and 0 bases from J, the gap between germline ends came to 14 bases. Germline CDR1 and CDR2: MGHRA and YSYEKL. CDR3 in amino acids: CASSQVIATASTDTQYF. Here the CDR3 DNA reads TGCGCCAGCAGCCAAGTCATCGCGACAGCGAGCACAGATACGCAGTATTTT.

The V call is TRBV7-2, the J call TRBJ2-1; weak D call: TRBD1 (5 bases). The germline V gene encodes CDR1 SGHTA and CDR2 FQGNSA. The CDR3 is 14 amino acids. V was clipped by 4 bases and J by 2 bases, with 9 bases between them. The CDR3 sequence: CASSSRTTYNEQFF. The CDR3 DNA sequence: TGTGCCAGCAGCTCTCGGACAACCTACAATGAGCAGTTCTTC.